Shown below are 6 T cell receptor beta chains from a single sample sequenced in a study of T cell clonality in common variable immunodeficiency. This table comes from immunoSEQ multiplex PCR, and its TCRdb copy is limited to in-frame clones, with some not included. The profile covers about 52,000 clones, none occurring a single time. Sequenced sample: peripheral blood mononuclear cells. All receptors derive from a person between 18 and 75 years old in good health.

This clone was counted ten times or more. From the germline J gene comes the end of the CDR3, since the read stops 3 residues before it. The chain joins TRBV10-1 to TRBJ1-6; D unresolved. The germline V gene encodes CDR1 WNHNN and CDR2 SYGVQD (reference sequence). Trimming removed 4 bases at V and 9 bases at J, with 10 bases between. The CDR3 loop spans 13 amino acids. CDR3 protein: CASSVTLGSPLHF. The CDR3 bases that were read are TGCGCCAGCAGTGTAACTCTCGGTTCACCC.

Comments on this clone: Read sequence stops 3 residues before the CDR3 end, and the germline J gene provides the missing end. The chain carries TRBV7-2 and TRBJ2-2; 9 bases are a match to TRBD1. The germline V gene encodes CDR1 SGHTA and CDR2 FQGNSA. This CDR3 has 14 residues. CDR3 DNA, as far as it was read: TGTGCCAGCCAACAGGGGGCGGCTAATGAAAAG. Protein product: CASQQGAANEK. The whole CDR3 protein is CASQQGAANEKLFF.

This clone was seen ten or more times. A junction end diverges from the germline sequence, so it may reflect a read error. The read ends 3 residues early relative to the CDR3; the germline J gene fills the gap. This chain links TRBV4-2 with TRBJ2-3; TRBD2 agrees at 9 bases. The CDR3 runs to 18 residues. CDR1 is LGHNA and CDR2 is YNFKEQ in the germline V gene. The CDR3 bases that were read are TGCGCCAGCAGCCAAGATCTATCCCTAGCGGGGTGGGTGGATACG. Encoded protein: CASSQDLSLAGWVDT. The complete CDR3 protein is CASSQDLSLAGWVDTQYF.

This clone came up many times. One junction end does not reproduce the germline sequence, and a read error may be involved. The CDR3: CASRSSLYYNEQFF. Incomplete CDR3 DNA: TGCGCCAGCAGAAGTAGTTTATACTACAATGAG. The rearrangement joins TRBV4-2 to TRBJ2-1; unclear D gene. Read data end 3 residues before the CDR3 end; the end is taken from the germline J gene. Looked up from germline, CDR1 is LGHNA and CDR2 is YNFKEQ. CDR3 length: 14 amino acids.

This clone was detected a few times. The read gets to within 3 residues of the CDR3 end, and the germline J gene fills in the rest. This sequence joins TRBV30 and TRBJ2-7, with D perhaps TRBD2 (5 bases). Trimming stripped 5 bases from V and 0 bases from J, with 17 bases between. Germline CDR1 is GTSNPN and CDR2 is SVGIG (reference sequence). CDR3 length: 15 residues. The sequenced part of the CDR3 DNA is TGTGCCTGGGTGCGAGCTGCGGGCAGCTCCTACGAG. Protein product: CAWVRAAGSSYE. The CDR3 as a whole reads CAWVRAAGSSYEQYF. Full variable domain (remainder filled in from reference TRBV30 and TRBJ2-7): SQTIHQWPATLVQPVGSPLSLECTVEGTSNPNLYWYRQAAGRGLQLLFYSVGIGQISSEVPQNLSASRPQDRQFILSSKKLLLSDSGFYLCAWVRAAGSSYEQYFGPGTRLTVT.

There are many counts of this clone. Sequencing ends 3 residues short of the CDR3 end; the germline J gene provides the rest. The V and J genes are TRBV5-1 and TRBJ2-1, with 10 bases lining up with TRBD2. Germline trimming cut 2 bases from V and 7 bases from J; bases unmatched to any gene: 6. This CDR3 spans 15 amino acids. CDR1 is SGHRS, CDR2 YFSETQ, per germline. This CDR3 is CASSLAAGGINEQFF. The sequenced CDR3 bases are TGCGCCAGCAGCTTAGCAGCGGGAGGGATAAATGAG.